One TCR beta chain is described in this entry. Its target is not known. cDNA prepared by RNA extraction and subsequent reverse transcription served as the template for sequencing. The assay was immunoSEQ multiplex PCR, and TCRdb's table has in-frame clones only and misses some. The top ten hold 13% of the sample, which has about 140,000 clones, 70% to 90% seen once. The data stem from a study of CD8+ T cells in alopecia areata. Overall study: Scalp area affected, as a percentage, set the severity score of treated patients. Study-level results: For patients receiving tofacitinib, scalp clonality and expanded CD8+ clones among the top 100 significantly decreased. Throughout tofacitinib, many expanded lesional clones continued to persist in scalp and blood.

V shed 6 bases, J shed 5 bases, and the junction held 3 bases outside the gene matches. Germline CDR1 SNHLY, CDR2 FYNNEI. The CDR3 sequence is 12 residues long. The treatment is: oral pan-JAK inhibitor, 5-10 mg twice daily. PBMCs, the starting material, were the source of sorted CD4+ and CD8+ T cells. This TCR was recovered from a human donor with alopecia areata. The chain has TRBV2 and TRBJ2-7; 8 bases agree with TRBD1. Sequencing used CD8+ T cells sorted from blood, obtained at week 4, from a patient treated with tofacitinib. CDR3 sequence reads: CASRDRVNEQYF. The CDR3 nucleotides read TGTGCCAGCAGGGACAGGGTAAACGAGCAGTACTTC.